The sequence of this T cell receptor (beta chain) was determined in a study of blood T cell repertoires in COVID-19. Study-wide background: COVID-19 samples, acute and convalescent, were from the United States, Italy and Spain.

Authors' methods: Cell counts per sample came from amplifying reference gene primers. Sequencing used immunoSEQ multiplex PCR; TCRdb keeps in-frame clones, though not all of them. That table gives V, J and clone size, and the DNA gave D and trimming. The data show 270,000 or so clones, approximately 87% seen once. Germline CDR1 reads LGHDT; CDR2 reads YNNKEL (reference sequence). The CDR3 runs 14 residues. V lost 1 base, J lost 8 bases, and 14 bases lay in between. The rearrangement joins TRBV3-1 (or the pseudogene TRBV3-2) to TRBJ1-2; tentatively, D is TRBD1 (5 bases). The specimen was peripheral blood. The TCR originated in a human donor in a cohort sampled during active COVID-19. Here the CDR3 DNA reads TGTGCCAGCAGCCAAGTCCAGGGAACGGAAGGCTACACCTTC. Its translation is CASSQVQGTEGYTF.